A selection of T cell receptor beta chains follows, all from one sample in a study of response to subunit inactivated influenza vaccine. TCRdb re-called the RT-PCR reads through MiXCR, storing one row per CDR3 protein. The sample carries about 700,000 distinct CDR3 sequences, roughly 14% recorded once. The sample here was PBMCs from blood, taken approximately 15 days before vaccination. All receptors come from a man between 45 and 60 years old who received an inactivated influenza vaccine. CDR3s include the opening cysteine and the closing phenylalanine or tryptophan. A D gene is named only where the DNA matches it firmly. The listing skips clone size in some rows; elsewhere it reads once, few, many or a size class.

J gene,D gene,V gene,clone size,CDR3 protein,CDR3 DNA
TRBJ2-1,-,TRBV9,many,CASSVAPSQYNEQFF,TGTGCCAGCAGCGTAGCCCCCTCCCAATACAATGAGCAGTTCTTC
TRBJ1-6,-,TRBV6-1,-,CASSSTGPLDYNSPLHF,TGTGCCAGCAGCAGCACAGGGCCTCTGGACTATAATTCACCCCTCCACTTT
TRBJ2-7,-,TRBV10-3,few,CAISELGSYYEQYF,TGTGCCATCAGTGAGTTGGGGTCCTATTACGAGCAGTACTTC
TRBJ2-7,TRBD1,TRBV20-1,-,CSARGRGTGNLEQYF,TGCAGTGCTAGAGGGCGTGGGACAGGGAACCTCGAGCAGTACTTC
TRBJ1-2,-,TRBV6-2/TRBV6-3,-,CASSYTFPGYTF,TGTGCCAGCAGTTACACTTTCCCAGGCTACACCTTC
TRBJ1-2,TRBD1,TRBV5-1,many,CASSLSTGEDGYTF,TGCGCCAGCAGCTTGAGCACAGGGGAGGATGGCTACACCTTC
TRBJ1-5,-,TRBV19,-,CASSIRGLSSAQHF,TGTGCCAGTAGTATCAGAGGGTTATCCTCCGCCCAGCATTTT
TRBJ2-1,-,TRBV10-3,-,CAISDAAAGGVHNEQFF,TGTGCCATCAGTGACGCCGCCGCTGGGGGAGTCCACAATGAGCAGTTCTTC
TRBJ2-3,-,TRBV7-2,many,CASRRGGLGDTQYF,TGTGCCAGCAGACGAGGGGGGCTGGGAGATACGCAGTATTTT
TRBJ2-1,TRBD2,TRBV7-9,-,CASSLRGAGAYNEQFF,TGTGCCAGCAGCTTAAGGGGAGCGGGAGCCTACAATGAGCAGTTCTTC
TRBJ1-5,-,TRBV11-2,few,CASSLTTVNQPQHF,TGTGCCAGCAGCCTAACTACAGTCAATCAGCCCCAGCATTTT
TRBJ2-1,-,TRBV9,-,CASSVGAVGIHNEQFF,TGTGCCAGCAGCGTAGGGGCGGTGGGGATACACAATGAGCAGTTCTTC
TRBJ2-1,TRBD1,TRBV5-1,few,CASSPMAGQGAGEQFF,TGCGCCAGCAGCCCCATGGCGGGACAGGGGGCTGGTGAGCAGTTCTTC
TRBJ2-1,-,TRBV9,-,CASSVGGAGRFYNEQFF,TGTGCCAGCAGCGTAGGTGGTGCGGGGCGGTTCTACAATGAGCAGTTCTTC
TRBJ1-1,TRBD1,TRBV7-2,many,CASSSDQGGAFF,TGTGCCAGCAGCTCGGACCAGGGGGGAGCTTTCTTT
TRBJ2-5,-,TRBV14,few,CASSLYPPETQYF,TGTGCCAGCAGCCTTTATCCCCCAGAGACCCAGTACTTC
TRBJ2-1,TRBD2,TRBV20-1,few,CSAHLSGGNEQFF,TGCAGTGCTCACCTTAGCGGGGGGAATGAGCAGTTCTTC
TRBJ2-5,TRBD1,TRBV7-9,many,CASSLGQGTQYF,TGTGCCAGCAGCCTGGGACAGGGGACCCAGTACTTC
TRBJ2-1,TRBD2,TRBV7-2,-,CASSFLSGGRDEQFF,TGTGCCAGCAGCTTTCTTAGCGGGGGGCGGGATGAGCAGTTCTTC
TRBJ2-2,-,TRBV6-6,-,CASRSRETGELFF,TGTGCCAGCAGAAGCAGGGAAACCGGGGAGCTGTTTTTT
TRBJ2-1,TRBD2,TRBV20-1,-,CSASSPAGDPNEQFF,TGCAGTGCTAGTAGTCCAGCGGGAGATCCAAATGAGCAGTTCTTC
TRBJ2-3,TRBD1,TRBV6-1,-,CASRGDRGTDTQYF,TGTGCCAGCCGGGGGGACAGGGGGACAGATACGCAGTATTTT
TRBJ2-1,-,TRBV3-1,-,CASSRLGEAEKQFF,TGTGCCAGCAGCCGCCTTGGTGAAGCGGAAAAGCAGTTCTTC
TRBJ2-1,TRBD2,TRBV12-3/TRBV12-4,few,CASSYPGLGNNEQFF,TGTGCCAGCAGTTACCCGGGACTAGGGAACAATGAGCAGTTCTTC
TRBJ2-5,TRBD2,TRBV5-6,once,CASSLGPSGSQETQYF,TGTGCCAGCAGCTTGGGTCCTAGCGGGAGTCAAGAGACCCAGTACTTC
TRBJ2-3,-,TRBV5-5,few,CASKLSPTDTQYF,TGTGCCAGCAAATTGTCCCCCACAGATACGCAGTATTTT
TRBJ2-1,-,TRBV12-3/TRBV12-4,-,CASSGLVAEQFF,TGTGCCAGCAGTGGGCTAGTCGCTGAGCAGTTCTTC
TRBJ2-5,TRBD1,TRBV12-3/TRBV12-4,few,CASSLQGEKTQYF,TGTGCCAGCAGTTTACAGGGGGAAAAGACCCAGTACTTC
TRBJ2-3,TRBD1,TRBV10-3,many,CAIRRQGQINGDTQYF,TGTGCCATCCGCCGACAGGGCCAAATCAATGGAGATACGCAGTATTTT
TRBJ2-5,-,TRBV21-1,-,CASSTTKGLIQETQYF,TGTGCCAGCAGCACGACGAAGGGACTAATACAAGAGACCCAGTACTTC
TRBJ1-2,TRBD1,TRBV29-1,few,CSVWTGYYGYTF,TGCAGCGTCTGGACAGGCTACTATGGCTACACCTTC
TRBJ1-4,-,TRBV5-1,-,CASSTSLGSTNEKLFF,TGCGCCAGCAGCACCTCCCTCGGATCAACTAATGAAAAACTGTTTTTT
TRBJ2-1,TRBD1,TRBV4-2,-,CASSQAGTGGATYNEQFF,TGTGCCAGCAGCCAAGCTGGGACAGGGGGAGCAACCTACAATGAGCAGTTCTTC
TRBJ2-3,-,TRBV5-1,-,CASSLIDNTPDTQYF,TGCGCCAGCAGCTTAATTGACAATACGCCCGATACGCAGTATTTT
TRBJ1-5,-,TRBV7-8,-,CASTPLGTNSQPQHF,TGTGCCAGCACCCCCCTCGGGACCAACAGTCAGCCCCAGCATTTT
TRBJ2-2,-,TRBV10-3,many,CAISLDPANTGELFF,TGTGCCATCAGTCTGGACCCAGCGAACACCGGGGAGCTGTTTTTT
TRBJ2-2,-,TRBV18,-,CASQGRMSTGELFF,TGTGCCAGCCAGGGACGGATGTCTACCGGGGAGCTGTTTTTT
TRBJ2-3,TRBD1,TRBV25-1,few,CASSEGQGASNTQYF,TGTGCCAGCAGTGAAGGACAGGGGGCGTCGAATACGCAGTATTTT
TRBJ2-1,-,TRBV29-1,few,CSVAGNNEQFF,TGCAGCGTTGCAGGGAACAATGAGCAGTTCTTC
TRBJ2-1,TRBD1,TRBV20-1,-,CSALHGQVSYNEQFF,TGCAGTGCTTTACATGGACAGGTTTCCTACAATGAGCAGTTCTTC
TRBJ2-2,TRBD1,TRBV5-4,-,CASSFGRTGDVGNTGELFF,TGTGCCAGCAGCTTCGGAAGGACAGGGGATGTTGGGAACACCGGGGAGCTGTTTTTT
TRBJ1-5,-,TRBV10-3,few,CAISERDSNQPQHF,TGTGCCATCAGTGAAAGGGATAGCAATCAGCCCCAGCATTTT
TRBJ2-2,TRBD1,TRBV5-1,few,CASTGTGSTGELFF,TGCGCCAGCACCGGGACAGGGAGCACCGGGGAGCTGTTTTTT
TRBJ1-6,-,TRBV6-1,few,CASRAGRFVSPLHF,TGTGCCAGCAGAGCAGGGAGGTTTGTCTCACCCCTCCACTTT
TRBJ1-2,-,TRBV20-1,few,CSASDTGKSGYTF,TGCAGTGCTAGTGATACAGGGAAATCCGGCTACACCTTC
TRBJ2-1,TRBD2,TRBV29-1,many,CSVPKSGGLAQTNEQFF,TGCAGCGTACCAAAATCGGGTGGACTAGCCCAAACCAATGAGCAGTTCTTC
TRBJ2-3,-,TRBV20-1,few,CSANHAVSTDTQYF,TGCAGTGCTAACCACGCGGTCAGCACAGATACGCAGTATTTT
TRBJ2-1,-,TRBV20-1,few,CSARDTVFNEQFF,TGCAGTGCTAGAGATACAGTCTTTAATGAGCAGTTCTTC
TRBJ2-6,TRBD1,TRBV6-1,-,CASKDRVSLPSGANVLTF,TGTGCCAGCAAGGACAGGGTCAGCCTCCCCTCTGGGGCCAACGTCCTGACTTTC